The 32 T cell receptor beta chains listed next were all sequenced from one sample in a study of monozygotic twins with inflammatory bowel disease. One entry per CDR3 protein, without DNA, is what TCRdb gives after re-calling the 5' RACE reads. The sample's table shows 120,000 to 150,000 distinct CDR3 sequences. The specimen sequenced was blood. The source of these receptors is a human donor with ulcerative colitis or Crohn's disease, or a healthy co-twin of an affected twin (not recorded which).

The chain is built from TRBV7-2 and TRBJ1-5; TCRdb names TRBD1, which stays unverified in the absence of DNA. This CDR3 has 14 residues. Germline V gives CDR1 SGHTA, CDR2 FQGNSA. Here the CDR3 reads CASSLALQGQPQHF.

The CDR3 protein is CASSPPRTGELFF. The chain has TRBV18 and TRBJ2-2. Germline-derived CDR1 and CDR2 are KGHSH and LQKENI. The CDR3 runs to 13 residues. Full variable domain (missing parts from reference TRBV18 and TRBJ2-2): NAGVMQNPRHLVRRRGQEARLRCSPMKGHSHVYWYRQLPEEGLKFMVYLQKENIIDESGMPKERFSAEFPKEGPSILRIQQVVRGDSAAYFCASSPPRTGELFFGEGSRLTVL.

The rearrangement joins TRBV7-3 to TRBJ2-6. CDR1 is SGHTA and CDR2 is FQGTGA in the germline V gene. The CDR3 covers 14 residues. The CDR3 here is CASSTNSGANVLTF. Full variable domain (rest looked up from reference TRBV7-3 and TRBJ2-6): GAGVSQTPSNKVTEKGKYVELRCDPISGHTALYWYRQSLGQGPEFLIYFQGTGAADDSGLPNDRFFAVRPEGSVSTLKIQRTERGDSAVYLCASSTNSGANVLTFGAGSRLTVL.

The gene calls are TRBV29-1 and TRBJ2-4; TCRdb selects TRBD1, and the lack of DNA leaves this call unchecked. Germline V CDR1 and CDR2: SQVTM, ANQGSEA. CDR3 length: 14 amino acids. The CDR3 protein is CSVEAAGGSDIQYF.

The CDR3 loop is CASNPSPRSSYNSPLHF. V gene TRBV28 combines with J gene TRBJ1-6; as DNA is missing, the TRBD1 call by TCRdb cannot be tested. CDR1 is MDHEN, CDR2 SYDVKM, per germline. This CDR3 region has 17 residues.

The chain combines TRBV7-2 with TRBJ2-3; the D call of TRBD2 rests on TCRdb alone, since no DNA is present to check it. This CDR3 spans 14 amino acids. Germline assignment: CDR1 SGHTA and CDR2 FQGNSA. CDR3: CASSLGASLNTQYF.

This chain uses TRBV5-1 with TRBJ1-2. The CDR3 is 12 amino acids. CDR1 is SGHRS and CDR2 is YFSETQ in the germline V gene. CDR3 amino acids: CASSLEGPGYTF.

This chain joins TRBV7-9 and TRBJ2-4; TCRdb's D call, TRBD1, is unchecked because there is no DNA. Germline lookup yields CDR1 SEHNR and CDR2 FQNEAQ (reference sequence). CDR3 length: 12 residues. The CDR3 protein is CASSPEGNIQYF.

The chain recombines TRBV20-1 with TRBJ2-2; absent DNA, TCRdb's TRBD1 call cannot be checked. This CDR3 spans 11 amino acids. CDR1 and CDR2 from the germline V gene are DFQATT and SNEGSKA (reference sequence). The CDR3 here is CSALGPGELFF.

The chain is built from TRBV5-1 and TRBJ2-4. Germline V gene sequence: CDR1 SGHRS, CDR2 YFSETQ. The CDR3 consists of 12 residues. CDR3 region: CASSLEGNIQYF.

The chain joins TRBV5-1 to TRBJ2-1. CDR1 and CDR2 from the germline V gene are SGHRS and YFSETQ. This CDR3 has 15 residues. Here the CDR3 reads CASSSGDSSYNEQFF.

The CDR3 here is CASSLAPGTGSSTDTQYF. The genes are TRBV7-2 and TRBJ2-3; TCRdb lists TRBD1, though no DNA is available to test this call. Germline values: CDR1 SGHTA, CDR2 FQGNSA. The CDR3 runs 18 residues.

The CDR3 protein is CASSLPGQGRGEQYF. The rearrangement links TRBV28 to TRBJ2-7; as DNA is missing, the TRBD1 call by TCRdb cannot be tested. Germline CDR1 reads MDHEN; CDR2 reads SYDVKM. The CDR3 has 15 amino acids.

This chain links TRBV9 with TRBJ2-3. CDR3 length equals 13 residues. The germline CDR1 and CDR2 sequences are SGDLS and YYNGEE. The CDR3 here is CASSAPVADTQYF.

The genes are TRBV29-1 and TRBJ2-3; the TCRdb D gene call, TRBD1, has no DNA to confirm it. The CDR3 extends over 18 amino acids. CDR1 SQVTM and CDR2 ANQGSEA come from the germline V gene. CDR3 in amino acids: CSVEKGGRSTTVTDTQYF.

This chain uses TRBV3-1 with TRBJ2-4. This CDR3 spans 15 amino acids. Germline V gives CDR1 LGHDT, CDR2 YNNKEL (reference sequence). CDR3 amino acids: CASSQEGFGENIQYF.

The V call is TRBV4-3, the J call TRBJ1-1; TCRdb lists TRBD1, though no DNA is available to test this call. Germline V CDR1 and CDR2: LGHNA, YSLEER. The length of the CDR3 is 16 residues. CDR3 residues: CASSQDMGTGSTEAFF.

The rearrangement uses TRBV11-1 and TRBJ2-7. Germline V gives CDR1 SGHAT, CDR2 FQDESV (reference sequence). The CDR3 extends over 14 amino acids. The CDR3 sequence is CASSSTRNAYEQYF.

The gene calls are TRBV20-1 and TRBJ2-2. The CDR3 contains 15 residues. Germline CDR1 is DFQATT and CDR2 is SNEGSKA (reference sequence). CDR3: CSARDRARYTGELFF.

The chain is built from TRBV20-1 and TRBJ2-7; the D gene TCRdb calls, TRBD2, cannot be checked with no DNA. Germline V gives CDR1 DFQATT, CDR2 SNEGSKA (reference sequence). The CDR3 covers 15 residues. The CDR3 loop reads CSARVSRDSSYEQYF.

The chain has TRBV5-1 and TRBJ2-3; TCRdb's D call of TRBD1 is untestable without DNA. Germline V gene sequence: CDR1 SGHRS, CDR2 YFSETQ. The CDR3 is made up of 11 amino acids. CDR3 region: CASSLGPQWYF.

The gene calls are TRBV5-1 and TRBJ2-5; TCRdb lists TRBD2, though no DNA is available to test this call. This CDR3 region has 12 residues. The V gene's germline CDR1 is SGHRS and CDR2 YFSETQ. The CDR3 sequence: CACSFSSGEQYF.

The V gene is TRBV4-1, the J gene TRBJ1-5; no DNA is available, so the TRBD1 call from TCRdb remains unchecked. Germline lookup yields CDR1 MGHRA and CDR2 YSYEKL. This CDR3 region has 15 residues. This chain's CDR3 is CASSQDRGTGQPQHF.

The CDR3 is CASSPKGHSSYNEQFF. The chain couples TRBV18 to TRBJ2-1; as DNA is missing, the TRBD1 call by TCRdb cannot be tested. The germline V gene has CDR1 KGHSH and CDR2 LQKENI. The CDR3 totals 16 residues.

V is TRBV6-1 and J is TRBJ2-6. CDR3 length: 16 residues. The germline CDR1 and CDR2 sequences are MNHNS and SASEGT. The CDR3 loop reads CASSEVWSSGANVLTF.

V and J are TRBV30 and TRBJ2-3; the TCRdb D gene call, TRBD2, has no DNA to confirm it. The germline V gene encodes CDR1 GTSNPN and CDR2 SVGIG (reference sequence). The CDR3 loop spans 14 amino acids. The chain's CDR3 is CAWATGGYTDTQYF.

The chain joins TRBV29-1 to TRBJ2-5; TCRdb designates TRBD1, a call that cannot be tested without DNA. The CDR3 consists of 14 residues. Germline V gene data show CDR1 as SQVTM and CDR2 as ANQGSEA. The CDR3 spells CSALFGGLIETQYF.

The V gene is TRBV7-2, the J gene TRBJ2-5; the TCRdb D gene call, TRBD2, has no DNA to confirm it. The CDR3 extends over 14 amino acids. Germline V CDR1 and CDR2: SGHTA, FQGNSA. The CDR3 loop reads CASSLSRAAETQYF.

The chain employs TRBV9 and TRBJ1-1; absent DNA, TCRdb's TRBD1 call cannot be checked. CDR1 SGDLS and CDR2 YYNGEE come from the germline V gene. The CDR3 is made up of 14 amino acids. CDR3 loop: CASSVTQGDTEAFF. Supplemented by reference TRBV9 and TRBJ1-1, the full variable domain reads DSGVTQTPKHLITATGQRVTLRCSPRSGDLSVYWYQQSLDQGLQFLIQYYNGEERAKGNILERFSAQQFPDLHSELNLSSLELGDSALYFCASSVTQGDTEAFFGQGTRLTVV.

This chain joins TRBV5-4 and TRBJ2-2; absent DNA, TCRdb's TRBD1 call cannot be checked. Germline V gene data show CDR1 as SGHNT and CDR2 as YYREEE (reference sequence). This CDR3 is built from 15 residues. CDR3 loop: CASSVRQGVTGELFF.

The gene calls are TRBV7-2 and TRBJ2-3. This CDR3 is 11 amino acids long. CDR1 is SGHTA, CDR2 FQGNSA, per germline. CDR3 region: CASSLAPTQYF.

This chain joins TRBV18 and TRBJ2-5; the D call of TRBD2 rests on TCRdb alone, since no DNA is present to check it. Germline lookup yields CDR1 KGHSH and CDR2 LQKENI. This CDR3 region has 13 residues. Here the CDR3 reads CASSPGSKETQYF.